The TCR beta chain described here comes from a study of response to subunit inactivated influenza vaccine. Broader study findings: The authors offered the suggestion that each seasonal influenza vaccination recruits few new T cells.

MiXCR, applied by TCRdb to the RT-PCR reads, yields one record per CDR3 protein. The table has some 850,000 distinct CDR3 sequences, under 20% seen once; the top ten hold about a tenth. Worth noting for this clonotype: The antigen is unknown.

Trimming pared 0 bases from V and 3 bases from J, leaving 9 bases between. Germline values: CDR1 MNHEY, CDR2 SVGAGI. This CDR3 has 14 residues. The sample was PBMCs from blood, taken around 5 days after vaccination. This chain uses TRBV6-5 with TRBJ2-7; no clear D gene. The clonotype was recovered from a man aged 45 to 65 who received an inactivated influenza vaccine. The CDR3 region is CASSYSYQYYEQYF. The CDR3 DNA sequence: TGTGCCAGCAGTTACTCGTATCAGTACTACGAGCAGTACTTC.